This T cell receptor (beta chain) comes out of a study of blood T cell repertoires in COVID-19. Background on the study: The origin of the acute and convalescent COVID-19 samples was the United States, Italy and Spain. PBMCs, B-cell-depleted T cells, or T cells were the source of the cDNA or gDNA that made up the material.

In the authors' workflow: Amplification with reference gene primers provided the estimates of nucleated cell counts. TCRdb's table, derived via immunoSEQ multiplex PCR, lists solely in-frame clones and lacks some. The V and J calls and clone size come from that table; D and trimming were worked out from the DNA. The sample yields some 100,000 clones, roughly 80% seen once. Sequencing input: peripheral blood. This TCR was recovered from a man older than 75 with active or convalescent COVID-19.

The CDR3 here is CASSQDRYRAGMEQYF. DNA of the CDR3: TGCGCCAGCAGCCAAGATCGGTACAGGGCAGGGATGGAGCAGTACTTC. The chain uses TRBV4-3 and TRBJ2-7, with D perhaps TRBD1 (6 bases). The CDR3 is 16 amino acids. Germline lookup yields CDR1 LGHNA and CDR2 YSLEER. V lost 0 bases and J lost 7, with 19 bases in between.